Below, one TCR beta chain is given with its context. This clone turned up a few times. The antigen this receptor binds is unknown. Per-base quality was not reported, and no clone a single base away is much larger than it. The entry originates in a study of PD-1 blockade in classical Hodgkin lymphoma (dated by TCRdb to 2018 to 2020). At the level of the whole study: Nivolumab dosing was 3 mg/kg intravenously every 2 weeks, continuing until either disease progression or unacceptable toxicity. To define a peripheral blood immune signature of response to PD-1 blockade in classical Hodgkin lymphoma, the study combined TCR beta sequencing with CyTOF.

The sample's time point label is to be understood as: cycle 4 day 1 (C4D1), after around six weeks of nivolumab. Relapse after autologous stem cell transplantation had occurred in all trial patients, and cohorts A, B and C were distinguished by prior brentuximab vedotin exposure. The trial cohort was composed of under 70 patients with relapsed/refractory classical Hodgkin lymphoma, for whom complete response, partial response or progressive disease was recorded as best overall response. In the multi-cohort phase II CheckMate 205 trial, trial patients received single-agent nivolumab. An independent review committee assessed best overall response using the 2007 International Working Group response criteria. Trial PBMCs were collected just before the start of nivolumab (C1D1) and during therapy at cycle 2 day 1 and cycle 4 day 1. Peripheral blood was collected in 8 mL Vacutainer Cell Preparation Tubes, from which PBMCs were isolated by centrifugation and then cryopreserved.

Broad study findings and their caveats: By C4D1, a significant rise was seen in CD4+ TCR diversity but not in CD8+ TCR diversity (p=0.0027 vs p=0.16), and the rise was most apparent among complete responders (p=0.02). Lower diversity was observed in patients in whom nivolumab was started less than 1 year after ASCT, and these patients were excluded from later analyses so that confounding by immune reconstitution would be avoided. Baseline TCR diversity was reported to be lower in newly diagnosed patients than in healthy donors, and even lower in relapsed/refractory patients. Trial patients achieving complete response had baseline diversity similar to newly diagnosed patients, whereas partial responders and progressors had significantly lower diversity. Only a single clinical trial cohort was studied, and what caused the repertoire differences, possibly disease activity or prior therapy, remained undefined.

Trimmed from V: 1 base; trimmed from J: 7 bases; junction bases lacking a gene match: 7. CDR3 length: 17 amino acids, cysteine to phenylalanine. Left in the record is the CDR3 DNA by itself, 51 bases read in frame from the first base. Via the germline V gene (reference sequence), CDR1 is LNHNV and CDR2 YYDKDF. Genomic DNA was isolated using the Qiagen DNeasy kit from unsorted PBMCs as well as from negatively selected CD4+ and CD8+ fractions. TCR beta CDR3 regions were amplified by immunoSEQ multiplex PCR using primers annealing to V and J segments. A synthetic immune receptor repertoire was used to minimize amplification bias, and any residual bias was removed computationally once sequencing was done. In the authors' own workflow: Repertoire diversity was quantified as the Shannon entropy index using custom Python scripts. Unsorted, CD4+ and CD8+ repertoires were analyzed separately, except for combined analyses in which CD4+ and CD8+ sequences were merged in silico. Clonal expansion was defined as at least a 2-fold frequency increase after treatment relative to C1D1, with a pseudocount of 0.5 for undetected baseline clones. Singleton clones were defined as clones with 0 or 1 copy at C1D1, and non-singleton clones were defined as clones with 2 or more copies. By matching protein sequences in sorted samples from the same patient, clones expanded in unsorted samples were annotated as CD4+, CD8+ or unknown. Diversity changes from C1D1 to C4D1 were tested in paired samples using Wilcoxon tests. The table was pulled from immuneACCESS by TCRdb, which kept in-frame rearrangements only. Such tables lose some clones; where checked, under half of the loss comes from unresolved V genes, and the rest has no known cause. The V and J calls and clone size are taken from that table; D and trimming were inferred from the DNA. Counted in this sample were about 44,000 clones; roughly 70% of them appeared once. The top ten constitute around 3.1% of the sample.

This sequence originates from a human donor with classical Hodgkin lymphoma. The rearrangement combines TRBV15 with TRBJ2-2; 12 middle bases align to TRBD2. The sample here was peripheral blood mononuclear cells (PBMCs), taken before the fourth cycle of nivolumab. The CDR3 protein is CATSRGRGLAGFGELFF. The nucleotide sequence is TGTGCCACCAGCAGAGGTCGTGGACTAGCGGGATTCGGGGAGCTGTTTTTT.